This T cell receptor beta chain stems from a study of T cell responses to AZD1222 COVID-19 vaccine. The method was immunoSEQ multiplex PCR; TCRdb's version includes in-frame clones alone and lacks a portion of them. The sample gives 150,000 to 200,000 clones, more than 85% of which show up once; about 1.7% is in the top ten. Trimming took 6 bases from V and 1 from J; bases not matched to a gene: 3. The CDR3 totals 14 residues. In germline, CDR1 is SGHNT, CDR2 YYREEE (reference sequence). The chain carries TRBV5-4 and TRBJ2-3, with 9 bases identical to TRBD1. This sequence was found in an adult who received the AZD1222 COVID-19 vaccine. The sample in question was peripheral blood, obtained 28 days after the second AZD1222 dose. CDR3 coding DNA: TGTGCCAGCACCCGGGACAGGGGCACAGATACGCAGTATTTT. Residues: CASTRDRGTDTQYF. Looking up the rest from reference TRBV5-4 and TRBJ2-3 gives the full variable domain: ETGVTQSPTHLIKTRGQQVTLRCSSQSGHNTVSWYQQALGQGPQFIFQYYREEENGRGNFPPRFSGLQFPNYSSELNVNALELDDSALYLCASTRDRGTDTQYFGPGTRLTVL.